This TCR beta chain was sequenced during a study of CXCR3-negative and CXCR3-positive naive CD8 T cells. The authors prepared UMI-labeled TRB cDNA libraries by 5' RACE. One entry per CDR3 protein, without DNA, is what TCRdb gives after re-calling the 5' RACE reads. This table lists about 53,000 distinct CDR3 sequences. Points on this clonotype: As yet, its antigen is unknown.

This CDR3 spans 12 amino acids. Looked up from germline, CDR1 is SEHNR and CDR2 is FQNEAQ (reference sequence). The naive CD8+ gate required CD45RO-CCR7+CD27+CD95- phenotype. Study-level results: Naive cells with CXCR3 showed TRB CDR3s that were more hydrophobic than those in CXCR3-negative naive cells. Researchers reported similar TRBV-TRBJ usage in naive CXCR3-negative and CXCR3-positive cells, though memory differed. Post-cryopreservation CXCR3 expression was partly diminished, and the bulk of assays employed fresh PBMCs.

The sequencing sample was made of naive CXCR3+ CD8+ T cells from blood. Subset defined: CD45RO-CCR7+CD27+CD95- naive CD8+ T cells expressing CXCR3 (TNR3+). The chain employs TRBV7-9 and TRBJ2-1; with no DNA, the TCRdb D assignment of TRBD1 cannot be verified. This receptor was taken from a human donor in good health. Some clones in this sample may be carry-over from other donors' samples. This chain's CDR3 is CASRHGQNEQFF.